The 8 T cell receptor beta chains below all came from one sample that was sequenced in a study of OX40 agonist ivuxolimab in advanced cancers. Profiled with immunoSEQ multiplex PCR; TCRdb holds only in-frame clones, not every one. The data show tens of thousands of clones, with 80% seen just once and 1% to 1.5% held by the top ten. Sequenced here: CD4+ or CD8+ T cells sorted from blood, sampled in a trial of the OX40 agonist ivuxolimab. These receptors were collected from an adult with an advanced solid tumor such as melanoma, head and neck, liver or kidney cancer.

The chain links TRBV7-2 to TRBJ1-5, with D perhaps TRBD1 (5 bases). Germline CDR1 reads SGHTA; CDR2 reads FQGNSA. V dropped 1 base and J dropped 7 bases, with 11 bases sitting between them. The CDR3 is 14 amino acids. CDR3 residues: CASSLGQGGQPQHF. CDR3 DNA sequence: TGTGCCAGCAGCTTAGGGCAGGGAGGGCAGCCCCAGCATTTT.

Only a few counts were recorded for this clone. The gene calls are TRBV10-3 and TRBJ1-5, with TRBD1 as a possible D gene (6 bases). V was pared by 3 bases and J by 11 bases, with 11 bases between. In germline, CDR1 is ENHRY, CDR2 SYGVKD. This CDR3 spans 12 amino acids. The CDR3 DNA sequence: TGTGCCATCAGTGATGGGGGCGGGTCCCAGCATTTT. Protein product: CAISDGGGSQHF.

This chain uses TRBV6-1 with TRBJ2-3, with D possibly being TRBD1 or TRBD2 (5 bases each). Deletions cut 3 bases from V and 0 bases from J, with 16 bases between. Germline V gene lookup returns CDR1 MNHNS and CDR2 SASEGT. The CDR3 runs 17 residues. CDR3: CASSDRRGGSSTDTQYF. CDR3 DNA sequence: TGTGCCAGCAGTGACCGCCGTGGGGGATCTAGCACAGATACGCAGTATTTT.

The V gene is TRBV7-8, the J gene TRBJ2-1, with D perhaps matching TRBD1 (6 bases). This CDR3 comprises 14 residues. Germline V CDR1 and CDR2: SGHVS, FQNEAQ. V lost 4 bases and J 6 bases, leaving 13 bases between the germline ends. For the CDR3, the DNA is TGTGCCAGCAGCTCACGTACAGGGTTCAATGAGCAGTTCTTC. Translating it yields CASSSRTGFNEQFF.

The V call is TRBV15, the J call TRBJ1-1, with 7 bases fitting TRBD1. V shed 0 bases, J shed 6 bases, and the junction held 7 bases outside the gene matches. The CDR3 covers 15 residues. Per germline, CDR1 LNHNV and CDR2 YYDKDF (reference sequence). The CDR3 DNA sequence: TGTGCCACCAGCAGAGAGAGGGGGCGTAGTCCTGAAGCTTTCTTT. It is translated as CATSRERGRSPEAFF.

The chain is built from TRBV4-3 and TRBJ2-3; TRBD2 matches at 9 bases. Losses at the gene ends were 0 bases for V and 2 bases for J; bases not matched to a gene: 6. CDR1 and CDR2 (germline): LGHNA, YSLEER. The CDR3 totals 17 residues. Here the CDR3 DNA reads TGCGCCAGCAGCCAAGATGCTAGCGGGACCCCCACAGATACGCAGTATTTT. Residues: CASSQDASGTPTDTQYF.

The rearrangement links TRBV14 to TRBJ2-7; tentative D call: TRBD1 (5 bases). CDR1 SGHDN and CDR2 FVKESK come from the germline V gene. Trimming took 0 bases from V and 5 from J, leaving 8 bases between them. The CDR3 length is 13 residues. This CDR3 is CASSQEGVDEQYF. DNA of the CDR3: TGTGCCAGCAGCCAAGAAGGGGTAGACGAGCAGTACTTC.

The chain carries TRBV27 and TRBJ1-6; D might be TRBD1 (6 bases). Trimming took 7 bases from V and 10 from J, leaving 26 bases between them. Germline values: CDR1 MNHEY, CDR2 SMNVEV (reference sequence). CDR3 length: 17 residues. The CDR3 DNA sequence: TGTGCCAGCACCTCCCCTTTCGGGGGCGAAGTTAAATCACCCCTCCACTTT. Amino acids: CASTSPFGGEVKSPLHF.